This TCR beta chain was found in a study of long-term antiretroviral therapy in people with HIV. Worth noting for this clone: The antigen remains undetermined.

General study findings and limits: Pre-ART expanded TRB clones stayed dominant throughout, though often decreasing after ART.

There was at least one pre-ART PBMC sample for each donor, plus at least two post-ART PBMC samples. Version v3.0 of the immunoSEQ assay ran at survey level. Clones were read by immunoSEQ multiplex PCR, and TCRdb kept only the in-frame ones, dropping some. The data contain 14,000 or so clones, over 75% of them seen just once; the ten biggest clones take up roughly 12%. The source of this sequence is a man between 35 and 55 years old with HIV. The sequencing here drew on unsorted PBMCs, taken 6.2 years after starting antiretroviral therapy.

The CDR3 DNA sequence: TGCAGCGTTACAGGGTTGGGGGAGACCCAGTACTTC. It translates to CSVTGLGETQYF. The rearrangement uses TRBV29-1 and TRBJ2-5, with D possibly being TRBD1 (6 bases). The CDR3 is made up of 12 amino acids. The germline V gene has CDR1 SQVTM and CDR2 ANQGSEA. Trimming stripped 5 bases from V and 5 bases from J, with 12 bases between.